Reported below is one T cell receptor beta chain. V lost 7 bases to trimming and J lost 9 bases, with 13 bases between them. Germline V gene sequence: CDR1 MNHEY, CDR2 SVGEGT. The CDR3 contains 13 residues. TCRdb redid the clone calls on the PCR reads using MiXCR. Among some 40,000 clones, more than 20% were seen once, and the ten largest hold about 14%. Nobody among the patients had been given any treatment before thyroid surgery. The data stem from a study of metastatic and nonmetastatic thyroid tumors. Material: tumor tissue. The chain uses TRBV6-2 or TRBV6-3 and TRBJ1-6; D call uncertain. The sequence was obtained from a female donor with papillary thyroid cancer or a benign thyroid nodule (not recorded which). Some clones in this sample may be carry-over from other donors' samples. CDR3 sequence reads: CASTSPGTSPLHF. As DNA, the CDR3 is TGTGCCAGCACCTCCCCGGGCACTTCACCCCTCCACTTT.